This record looks at one T cell receptor beta chain sequence and its context. This clonotype was counted between two and nine times. It has no known antigen specificity. There are no base qualities to consult, and no much larger clone falls within one base. This entry belongs to a study of HIV-infected patients and healthy controls (dated by TCRdb to 2014 to 2015). Broadly, across the study: The question the study tested was whether immune perturbation and reconstitution could be captured by deep TCR repertoire sequencing of small blood samples from HIV patients. The paper as a whole reports these results and caveats: Unequal numbers of distinct sequences between patients and controls complicated comparisons, and size-matching overweighted rare events from HIV-infected data. Eight alpha and eight beta V genes showed significantly different mean usage between HIV-infected patients and controls. Healthy control repertoires showed roughly threefold more distinct CDR3s and higher Shannon diversity than untreated HIV+ repertoires. Slight age and sex profile differences between the study cohorts did not explain the observed diversity differences. Only sixteen HIV-infected individuals were processed, which the authors considered a major limit on how widely the findings apply. The apparent post-therapy recovery of the Gini index in HIV-infected patients was not reproduced in size-matched repertoire data. MAIT cell alpha-chain CDR3s were present at high frequency in healthy controls but severely depleted in HIV+ repertoires. During therapy, HIV-associated CDR3s significantly decreased in frequency, while CMV-associated CDR3s did not change significantly, though most became more frequent. HIV-infected repertoires had significantly higher mean Gini indices than controls, possibly reflecting oligoclonality. The study did not determine donor HLA types. Both the Jaccard index and the count of highly shared sequences showed that healthy controls shared more CDR3s between individuals than HIV+ patients did. The pairing of alpha and beta chains was not determined in the samples. The use of whole blood limited sequencing depth and precluded separation of the dynamics of distinct T-cell subpopulations.

About 500 ng RNA was reverse transcribed with SuperScript III using primers against the alpha and beta constant regions. Separate alpha and beta chain libraries were generated by chain-specific third strand synthesis with multiplexing indices. In the protocol, all rearrangements within a chain were amplified with a single primer pair so that primer bias was avoided, and molecular barcodes were added to each cDNA molecule. Purified cDNA was ligated with T4 RNA Ligase 1 onto a 5' RACE adapter bearing a random hexamer and the SP2 sequencing primer site. Second strand synthesis was performed with Phusion polymerase and primed from the SP2 site, and slow temperature ramps were applied to favor optimal annealing. Joined together, two random hexamer sequences that had both been added before amplification formed the 12-nucleotide barcode of each molecule. A short first PCR added P5 and P7 adapter elements plus a second index, followed by an approximately 24-cycle amplification PCR with P5s and P7 primers. In total the libraries went through about 25 PCR cycles, after which the libraries were quantified on a Qubit, sized on a Bioanalyzer, and diluted to 3.5 to 5 nM. Sequencing of the normalized libraries was done on an Illumina MiSeq using 2 x 250 paired-end kits. Into about 10 ul Tris-Cl, the reverse transcription reactions were eluted following cleanup on MinElute columns. Adapter ligations were incubated for 23 hours at 16 degrees C and subsequently purified with AMPure XP beads at a 1:1 ratio. The authors' analysis ran thus. A modified Decombinator that output V, J, insert and barcode information was used to process the demultiplexed FASTQ files. Sequences sharing a barcode but differing from the dominant sequence were discarded as errors, and barcodes clustered at Levenshtein distance 3 were counted to estimate original cDNA molecules. The R packages ineq, vegan, igraph and RCytoscape were used for downstream analyses, together with IMGT nomenclature and CDR3 definitions. V gene usage was calculated across distinct sequences, with every TCR tallied a single time to avoid skew from clonal expansion. Within a donor, similarity networks joined unique CDR3 amino acid sequences in every case where two of them were separated by a single Levenshtein edit. The authors compiled published HIV-specific CDR3s (almost 95 alpha, approximately 700 beta) and CMV-specific CDR3s (about 14 alpha, 250 or so beta) and searched for them in the repertoires. Random subsampling to size-matched repertoires showed patients' decreased diversity was not caused by their lower sequence numbers. Clones were called with MiXCR by TCRdb after fastp trimmed the public reads at Q25, and only in-frame beta chains were retained. Rows matching on CDR3 protein sequence are summarized as one entry with the most common DNA and genes. The V and J calls reflect TCRdb's pipeline rather than the authors' work. This sample has roughly 20,000 distinct CDR3 sequences in its table, and roughly a tenth of those were observed once. In total, the top ten clones hold approximately 3.3% of the sample.

Whole blood was used without cell fractionation, so the repertoire reflected all unsorted peripheral T cells. About 10 uninfected healthy donors were sampled as controls, four of whom were sampled twice approximately 3 months apart. For RNA extraction, an approximately 2.5 ml sample of peripheral blood was drawn into Tempus tubes. Residual genomic DNA was removed with the TURBO-DNase kit and globin mRNA was depleted with GLOBINclear. This TCR was recovered from an adult in good health. Source material: blood.

The CDR3 in this case is CASGSGRSYEQYF. The DNA sequence is as follows: TGTGCCAGCGGTAGCGGGAGAAGCTACGAGCAGTACTTC. The chain links TRBV28 with TRBJ2-7, and TRBD2 matches 9 of the central bases. Taken from the germline V gene, the CDR1 and CDR2 loops are MDHEN and SYDVKM. Inclusive of the bounding cysteine and phenylalanine, the CDR3 is 13 residues long. The only DNA kept is the CDR3, 39 bases in frame from the first base. V is cut back by 8 bases and J by 3 bases, with 5 bases in the junction unmatched.